This T cell receptor beta chain was identified in a study of post-analysis software for immune sequencing data. About the study: Progressive-relapsing, secondary progressive and relapsing-remitting multiple sclerosis were among the disease courses included.

The germline V gene encodes CDR1 SGHRS and CDR2 YFSETQ. CDR3 length: 15 residues. Between the trimmed V and J ends, which lost 4 bases and 4 bases, there was a span of 12 bases. As to this clonotype: Its antigen is as yet unknown.

Unique molecular identifiers were built into the TCR beta cDNA libraries. Input of about 0.9 to 10 million T cells yielded approximately 500,000 cDNA molecules. TCRdb ran MiXCR on the PCR reads and lists one entry per CDR3 protein. The profile shows about 460,000 distinct CDR3 sequences, less than 45% of them singletons. Study observations and caveats: Included in a set of about 5 TRBV segments more frequent in patients than controls were TRBV5-6, TRBV5-1 and TRBV20-1. The study found significantly lower normalized Chao1 diversity in multiple sclerosis patients than in controls.

V is TRBV5-1 and J is TRBJ2-6, with a tentative D call TRBD1 (5 bases). The clonotype was recovered from a girl aged 10-17 years with multiple sclerosis. The sequenced material came from blood. The CDR3 DNA follows: TGCGCCAGCAGCCCTTCAGGGATGGGGGCCAACGTCCTGACTTTC. Its protein product is CASSPSGMGANVLTF.